This T cell receptor (beta chain) was documented in a study of T cell repertoires in cytomegalovirus infection. About the research overall: Public TCR beta signatures were indicative of both CMV infection and a matching HLA type.

This clonotype has just a few counts. Its antigen is currently unknown. TCRdb called the reads again in MiXCR, with one record for every CDR3 protein. The table shows approximately 500,000 distinct CDR3 sequences, with roughly a third occurring only once. Sequenced here: cultured PBMCs, sampled from culture after CMV antigen stimulation. The TCR comes from a human donor in good health (CMV status not recorded). Some clones in this sample may be carry-over from other donors' samples.

CDR3 sequence reads: CASSLDLAHTQYF. CDR3 in DNA: TGTGCCAGCAGCTTGGACCTCGCACATACGCAGTATTTT. The chain carries TRBV7-9 and TRBJ2-3; no clear D gene. CDR3 size: 13 residues. Germline V gene sequence: CDR1 SEHNR, CDR2 FQNEAQ (reference sequence). V lost 3 bases and J lost 7, with 11 bases in between.